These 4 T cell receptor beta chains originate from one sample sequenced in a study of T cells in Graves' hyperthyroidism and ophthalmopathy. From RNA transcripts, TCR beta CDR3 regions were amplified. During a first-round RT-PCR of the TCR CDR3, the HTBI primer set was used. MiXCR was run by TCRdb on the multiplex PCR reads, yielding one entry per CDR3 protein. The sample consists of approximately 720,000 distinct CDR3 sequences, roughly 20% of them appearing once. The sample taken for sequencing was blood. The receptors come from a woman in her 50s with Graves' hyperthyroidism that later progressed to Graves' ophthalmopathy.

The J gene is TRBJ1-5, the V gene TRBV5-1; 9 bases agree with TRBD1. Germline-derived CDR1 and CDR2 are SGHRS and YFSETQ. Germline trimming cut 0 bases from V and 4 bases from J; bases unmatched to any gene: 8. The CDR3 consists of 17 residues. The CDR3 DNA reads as TGCGCCAGCAGCTTGGCACCTCCGGGACAGGGTAATCAGCCCCAGCATTTT. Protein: CASSLAPPGQGNQPQHF.

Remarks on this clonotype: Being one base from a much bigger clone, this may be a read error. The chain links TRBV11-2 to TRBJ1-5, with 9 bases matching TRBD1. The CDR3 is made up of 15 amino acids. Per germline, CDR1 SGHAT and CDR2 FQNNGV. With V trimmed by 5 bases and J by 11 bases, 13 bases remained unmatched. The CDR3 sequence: CASSKLGQGNQTQHF. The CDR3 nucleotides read TGTGCCAGCAGCAAGTTGGGACAGGGTAACCAGACCCAGCATTTT.

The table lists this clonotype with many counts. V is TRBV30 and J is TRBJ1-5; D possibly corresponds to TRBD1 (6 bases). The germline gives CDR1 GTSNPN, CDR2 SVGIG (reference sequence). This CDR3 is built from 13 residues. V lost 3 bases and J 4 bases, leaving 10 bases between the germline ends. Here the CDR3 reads CAWSHGQNQPQHF. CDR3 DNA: TGTGCCTGGAGCCACGGACAGAATCAGCCCCAGCATTTT. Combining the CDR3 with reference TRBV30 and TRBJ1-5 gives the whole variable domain SQTIHQWPATLVQPVGSPLSLECTVEGTSNPNLYWYRQAAGRGLQLLFYSVGIGQISSEVPQNLSASRPQDRQFILSSKKLLLSDSGFYLCAWSHGQNQPQHFGDGTRLSIL.

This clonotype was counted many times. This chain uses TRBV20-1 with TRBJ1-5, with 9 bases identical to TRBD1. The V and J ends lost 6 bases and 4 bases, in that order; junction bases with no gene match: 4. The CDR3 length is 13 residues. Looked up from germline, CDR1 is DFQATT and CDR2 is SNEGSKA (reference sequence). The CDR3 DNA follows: TGCAGTGCCCTGGACAGGGGTAATCAGCCCCAGCATTTT. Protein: CSALDRGNQPQHF.